The entry below describes one TCR beta chain. The antigen remains undetermined. Produced via immunoSEQ multiplex PCR; TCRdb's table is partial and in-frame only. The sample contains about 1,800 clones, around 84% of which appear only once. The germline V and J ends were trimmed by 6 bases and 1 base, with 7 bases remaining between them. CDR1 is MNHEY, CDR2 SMNVEV, per germline (reference sequence). The CDR3 length is 14 residues. The data are from a study of chemoradiotherapy in HPV16-positive cancers. Study-wide results and caveats: In HPV16-positive patients, HPV-responsive T-cell expansion tracked better recurrence-free survival.

This chain connects TRBV27 to TRBJ1-6; D call uncertain. This receptor was taken from a human donor with HPV-associated anogenital cancer. The sample consisted of tumor tissue, taken from a patient who underwent chemoradiotherapy. The CDR3 here is CASRSGSYNSPLHF. CDR3 coding DNA: TGTGCCAGCAGGTCTGGATCCTATAATTCACCCCTCCACTTT.